This TCR beta chain was sequenced during a study of blood T cell repertoires in COVID-19. Sequencing used immunoSEQ multiplex PCR; TCRdb keeps in-frame clones, though not all of them. The data contain about 310,000 clones, 85% to 90% of them seen just once; the ten biggest clones take up roughly 1.3%. From germline, CDR1 is WSHSY and CDR2 SAAADI. V lost 2 bases to trimming and J lost 2 bases, with 9 bases between them. The CDR3 runs to 14 residues. The chain carries TRBV10-2 and TRBJ1-2; the D gene is possibly TRBD1 (6 bases). The sample was peripheral blood. The sequence was collected from a man aged 70 or older with acute or convalescent COVID-19. This chain's CDR3 is CASSEGGINYGYTF. CDR3 DNA sequence: TGCGCCAGCAGTGAGGGGGGCATCAACTATGGCTACACCTTC.